What follows describes a single T cell receptor (beta chain). Its antigen is not identified. These data belong to a study of cytotoxic CD8 clonotypes in ibrutinib-treated CLL. Study background: Samples averaged roughly 260,000 productive templates and 90,000 to 95,000 productive rearrangements.

The CDR3 runs to 14 residues. Germline V gene lookup returns CDR1 MNHEY and CDR2 SVGAGI. The V and J ends lost 5 bases and 4 bases, in that order; junction bases with no gene match: 4. TCRdb keeps only in-frame clones here, not all; method: immunoSEQ multiplex PCR. The data hold approximately 350,000 clones, with about 61% observed a single time. Findings and caveats of the study: Increased clonality at ibrutinib response gave way to a return toward baseline at progression. Against age-matched healthy donors, baseline clonality ran higher and tracked circulating CD8+ T-cell counts. Investigators sampled sustained-remission and progressing patients at differing times.

Material: PBMCs, obtained after 36 months of ibrutinib treatment. The TCR was taken from a human donor with chronic lymphocytic leukemia. The chain is built from TRBV6-5 and TRBJ1-2, with 10 bases matching TRBD1. The CDR3: CASSRTGGIYGYTF. CDR3 sequence (DNA): TGTGCCAGCAGTCGGACAGGGGGGATCTATGGCTACACCTTC.